This entry describes one T cell receptor beta chain. The data belong to a study of OX40 agonist ivuxolimab in advanced cancers. Trimming removed 7 bases at V and 0 bases at J, with 18 bases between. This CDR3 is 16 amino acids long. Germline lookup yields CDR1 MRHNA and CDR2 SNTAGT. Profiling relied on immunoSEQ multiplex PCR, and the TCRdb table lists in-frame clones only, not all of them. Here the sample spans approximately 91,000 clones, approximately 83% being singletons. The sequencing here drew on CD4+ or CD8+ T cells sorted from blood, taken in a trial of the OX40 agonist ivuxolimab. The TCR sequence derives from an adult with an advanced solid tumor such as melanoma, head and neck, liver or kidney cancer. V gene TRBV6-4 combines with J gene TRBJ2-5, with D possibly matching TRBD1 (6 bases). CDR3 in DNA: TGTGCCAGCATGAAGAAAGGGGGACAAAACCAAGAGACCCAGTACTTC. This codes for CASMKKGGQNQETQYF.